Listed here are 2 T cell receptor beta chains from one sample, sequenced in a study of T cell responses to AZD1222 COVID-19 vaccine. The protocol was immunoSEQ multiplex PCR, while the TCRdb copy is restricted to in-frame clones and leaves out a portion. The table lists some 180,000 clones, about 90% of them singletons. The sample here was peripheral blood, taken on day 0 of AZD1222 vaccination. Receptor source: an adult in good health.

The chain is built from TRBV19 and TRBJ1-4; D unclear. Germline values: CDR1 LNHDA, CDR2 SQIVND (reference sequence). The CDR3 sequence is 16 residues long. V was cut by 3 bases and J by 6 bases, with 17 bases left in between. CDR3 amino acids: CASSIKQAALHEKLFF. As DNA, the CDR3 is TGTGCCAGTAGTATTAAGCAGGCCGCACTTCATGAAAAACTGTTTTTT.

The genes are TRBV5-4 and TRBJ2-7; possibly TRBD2 for D (6 bases). CDR1 and CDR2 from the germline V gene are SGHNT and YYREEE (reference sequence). The CDR3 is made up of 18 amino acids. Trimming took 0 bases from V and 0 from J, leaving 19 bases between them. The CDR3: CASSLGVYGGVGSYEQYF. The CDR3 DNA is TGTGCCAGCAGCTTGGGCGTGTACGGCGGGGTGGGCTCCTACGAGCAGTACTTC.